One and the same sample provided the 16 T cell receptor beta chains below, sequenced in a study of blood T cell repertoires in COVID-19 (dated by TCRdb to about 2020). To prepare the library, the immunoSEQ multiplex PCR assay was applied. Held by TCRdb, this immuneACCESS table contains in-frame sequences only and omits some clones. Under half of the omission traces to an unresolved V gene where checked; the cause of the rest is unknown. Across this sample there are about 210,000 clones, with 92% seen only once. The ten largest clones represent approximately 1.2% of the sample. Sequencing was done on a sample of peripheral blood. Every receptor here comes from a man aged 25-40 years with acute or convalescent COVID-19.

V usage is TRBV5-4 and J usage is TRBJ1-2; tentative D call: TRBD1 (5 bases). The CDR3 spans 14 residues. V was clipped by 0 bases and J by 8 bases, with 14 bases between them. Germline CDR1 and CDR2: SGHNT and YYREEE (reference sequence). CDR3 nucleotides: TGTGCCAGCAGCTTGGGGACATTCGACCCGGGCTACACCTTC. Residues: CASSLGTFDPGYTF. The full variable domain, with the rest looked up from reference TRBV5-4 and TRBJ1-2, is ETGVTQSPTHLIKTRGQQVTLRCSSQSGHNTVSWYQQALGQGPQFIFQYYREEENGRGNFPPRFSGLQFPNYSSELNVNALELDDSALYLCASSLGTFDPGYTFGSGTRLTVV.

A single count supports this clone. The J gene is TRBJ1-2, the V gene TRBV4-1, with TRBD1 identical over 8 bases. The CDR3 has 14 residues. From germline, CDR1 is MGHRA and CDR2 YSYEKL. After removal of 8 bases from V and 8 bases from J, the junction contained 13 bases not matched to a gene. CDR3 nucleotides: TGCGCCAGCGGGAAAACGGGACAGGTATACGGCTACACCTTC. This encodes CASGKTGQVYGYTF.

The V call is TRBV28, the J call TRBJ1-2; D gene ambiguous. This CDR3 comprises 12 residues. Germline V gives CDR1 MDHEN, CDR2 SYDVKM. With 3 bases removed from V and 8 bases from J, the gap between germline ends came to 10 bases. CDR3 sequence (DNA): TGTGCCAGCAGTTTGGAGCCTAGGGGCTACACCTTC. This codes for CASSLEPRGYTF.

This chain connects TRBV2 to TRBJ2-3; TRBD1 aligns across 9 bases. J gave up 4 bases and V 4 bases, and 3 bases lay outside the gene matches. The CDR3 contains 14 residues. The germline V gene has CDR1 SNHLY and CDR2 FYNNEI. The CDR3 region has the DNA TGTGCCAGCAGTGTGAACAGGGGGCCAGATACGCAGTATTTT. Its protein is CASSVNRGPDTQYF.

The chain couples TRBV27 to TRBJ2-5, with TRBD2 matching over 11 bases. The CDR3 covers 14 residues. Per germline, CDR1 MNHEY and CDR2 SMNVEV (reference sequence). Trimming cost V 8 bases and J 9 bases; bases outside gene matches: 11. The CDR3 sequence: CASSTTSGVGAQYF. The CDR3 DNA reads as TGTGCCAGCTCCACGACTAGCGGGGTGGGGGCCCAGTACTTC.

The chain combines TRBV18 with TRBJ2-1; a weak D match, TRBD2 (5 bases). With 5 bases removed from V and 8 bases from J, the gap between germline ends came to 13 bases. The CDR3 runs 13 residues. Germline loops: CDR1 KGHSH, CDR2 LQKENI. CDR3 nucleotides: TGTGCCAGCTCATCATACGGACTGGATGAGCAGTTCTTC. Residues: CASSSYGLDEQFF.

The V and J genes are TRBV19 and TRBJ2-7; TRBD1 matches 7 bases. The CDR3 is 15 residues long. J was trimmed by 6 bases and V by 6 bases; bases with no gene match: 14. CDR1 is LNHDA and CDR2 is SQIVND in the germline V gene (reference sequence). CDR3 nucleotides: TGTGCCAGTAGAGAGACCGGACAGGCAACCAGCGAGCAGTACTTC. Translating gives CASRETGQATSEQYF.

The chain's CDR3 is CASSSSTGSGNTIYF. In DNA, the CDR3 is TGTGCCAGCAGCTCCTCCACAGGGTCTGGAAACACCATATATTTT. The genes are TRBV11-3 and TRBJ1-3; D may be TRBD1 (6 bases). V lost 4 bases and J 1 base, leaving 11 bases between the germline ends. The CDR3 has 15 amino acids. Germline CDR1 and CDR2: SGHNT and YENEEA.

The genes are TRBV27 and TRBJ1-4, with TRBD1 matching over 8 bases. The CDR3 is 16 amino acids. V dropped 2 bases and J dropped 3; count of bases not matched to a gene: 5. CDR1 and CDR2 from the germline V gene are MNHEY and SMNVEV (reference sequence). The chain's CDR3 is CASSLVRDRPNEKLFF. The CDR3 DNA is TGTGCCAGCAGTTTAGTCCGGGACAGGCCTAATGAAAAACTGTTTTTT.

The chain links TRBV2 to TRBJ1-1; the D gene is possibly TRBD1 (5 bases). The CDR3 length is 14 residues. The V gene's germline CDR1 is SNHLY and CDR2 FYNNEI. Trimming took 6 bases from V and 0 from J, leaving 11 bases between them. CDR3 sequence: CASRRDGLNTEAFF. Written as DNA, the CDR3 is TGTGCCAGCAGGCGGGACGGGTTGAACACTGAAGCTTTCTTT.

This chain joins TRBV27 and TRBJ2-7; 11 bases fit TRBD2. Germline CDR1 reads MNHEY; CDR2 reads SMNVEV (reference sequence). Losses at the gene ends were 2 bases for V and 5 bases for J; bases not matched to a gene: 17. The CDR3 totals 19 residues. For the CDR3, the DNA is TGTGCCAGCAGTTTAACAAGGGCTAGCGGGAGGCCGGGGGGTAACGAGCAGTACTTC. It is translated as CASSLTRASGRPGGNEQYF.

The V call is TRBV19, the J call TRBJ2-1; TRBD1 agrees at 8 bases. Germline V CDR1 and CDR2: LNHDA, SQIVND (reference sequence). This CDR3 comprises 16 residues. V gave up 2 bases and J gave up 5 bases; unmatched junction bases: 8. The CDR3 coding sequence is TGTGCCAGTAGTATACTTTGGGACAGGATTAACAATGAGCAGTTCTTC. This gives the protein CASSILWDRINNEQFF.

The chain is built from TRBV4-2 and TRBJ2-5; weak D call: TRBD1 (6 bases). This CDR3 is 15 amino acids long. The V and J ends lost 0 bases and 6 bases respectively, with 14 bases between them. Germline CDR1 and CDR2: LGHNA and YNFKEQ. CDR3 amino acids: CASSQDGQGTKTQYF. CDR3 nucleotides: TGTGCCAGCAGCCAAGATGGGCAGGGGACGAAGACCCAGTACTTC.

V and J are TRBV18 and TRBJ1-3; possible D gene TRBD1, 5 bases. The germline V gene has CDR1 KGHSH and CDR2 LQKENI. Trimming removed 1 base at V and 3 bases at J, with 7 bases between. This CDR3 region has 14 residues. The CDR3 DNA reads as TGTGCCAGCTCACCACAGGGGTTTGGAAACACCATATATTTT. Its protein is CASSPQGFGNTIYF.

The chain links TRBV27 to TRBJ2-7, with 8 bases lining up with TRBD2. The trim removed 6 bases at V and 3 bases at J, leaving 4 bases unmatched. Germline lookup yields CDR1 MNHEY and CDR2 SMNVEV (reference sequence). The length of the CDR3 is 13 residues. For the CDR3, the DNA is TGTGCCAGCAGCCACGGGACTAGCTACGAGCAGTACTTC. Its translation: CASSHGTSYEQYF.

J is TRBJ2-7 and V is TRBV19; the match to TRBD1 covers 9 bases. CDR1 and CDR2 from the germline V gene are LNHDA and SQIVND (reference sequence). The CDR3 runs 16 residues. J gave up 6 bases and V 7 bases, and 16 bases lay outside the gene matches. The CDR3 region is CASKPGQGFSISEQYF. CDR3 sequence (DNA): TGTGCCAGTAAACCGGGACAGGGTTTTTCGATCTCCGAGCAGTACTTC.